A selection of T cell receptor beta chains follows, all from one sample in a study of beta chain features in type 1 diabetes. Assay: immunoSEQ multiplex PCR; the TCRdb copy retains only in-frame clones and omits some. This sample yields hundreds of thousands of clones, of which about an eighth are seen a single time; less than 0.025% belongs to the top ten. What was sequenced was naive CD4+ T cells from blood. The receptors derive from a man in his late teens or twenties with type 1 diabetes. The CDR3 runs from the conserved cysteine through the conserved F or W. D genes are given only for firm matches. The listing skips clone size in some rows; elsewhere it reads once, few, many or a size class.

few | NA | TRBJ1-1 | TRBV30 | TGTGCCTGGAGTCGGGACATGAACACTGAAGCTTTCTTT | CAWSRDMNTEAFF
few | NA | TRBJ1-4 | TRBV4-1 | TGCGCCAGCAGCCAACCAGTTGAGGCAACTAATGAAAAACTGTTTTTT | CASSQPVEATNEKLFF
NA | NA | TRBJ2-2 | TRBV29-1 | TGCAGCGTTGTCCCGGGGTTGGGCACCGGGGAGCTGTTTTTT | CSVVPGLGTGELFF
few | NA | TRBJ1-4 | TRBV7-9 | TGTGCCAGCAGCCAGCAGGACAGTCCTAATGAAAAACTGTTTTTT | CASSQQDSPNEKLFF
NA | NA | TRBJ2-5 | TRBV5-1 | TGCGCCAGCAGCCTAAAGGAGACCCAGTACTTC | CASSLKETQYF
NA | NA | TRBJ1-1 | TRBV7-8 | TGTGCCAGCAGCCAAGGTCCGGGCCGATGGACTGAAGCTTTCTTT | CASSQGPGRWTEAFF
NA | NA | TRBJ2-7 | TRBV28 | TGTGCCAGCAGTATCCTGGACAGTTACGAGCAGTACTTC | CASSILDSYEQYF
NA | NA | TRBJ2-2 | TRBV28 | TGTGCCAGCAGTTTTTCGGGGACTAACACCGGGGAGCTGTTTTTT | CASSFSGTNTGELFF
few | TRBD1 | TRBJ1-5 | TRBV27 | TGTGCCAGCAGCATACAGGGGATAGGGGATCTGCCCCAGCATTTT | CASSIQGIGDLPQHF
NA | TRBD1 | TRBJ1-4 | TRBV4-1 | TGCGCCAGCAGCCACCGCGGACAGGGGCTGGATGGCGAAAAACTGTTTTTT | CASSHRGQGLDGEKLFF
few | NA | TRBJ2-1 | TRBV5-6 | TGTGCCAGCAGCGTCCCCGGGCCCTCCTACAATGAGCAGTTCTTC | CASSVPGPSYNEQFF
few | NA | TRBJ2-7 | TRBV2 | TGTGCCAGCAGTGAATCTAGCCTCTCCTACGAGCAGTACTTC | CASSESSLSYEQYF
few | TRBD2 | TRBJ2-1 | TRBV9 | TGTGCCAGCAGCGTCCCAGCGGGGGCCGCCAGTGAGCAGTTCTTC | CASSVPAGAASEQFF
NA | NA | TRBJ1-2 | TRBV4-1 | TGCGCCAGCAGCCAAACCGGGGGCTTGGGCTACACCTTC | CASSQTGGLGYTF
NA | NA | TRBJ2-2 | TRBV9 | TGTGCCAGCAGCGCCTCTCCCTTGGAGGTCGGGGAGCTGTTTTTT | CASSASPLEVGELFF
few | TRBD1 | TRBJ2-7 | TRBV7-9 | TGTGCCAGCAGCTTAGAACAGGGGGCAGGCTTCGAGCGGTACTTC | CASSLEQGAGFERYF
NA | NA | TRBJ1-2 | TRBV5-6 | TGTGCCAGCAGCGTCGGGACTCTTTATGGCTACACCTTC | CASSVGTLYGYTF
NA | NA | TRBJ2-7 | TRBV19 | TGTGCCAGTAGTATATTTGTCGGGGACGAGCAGTACTTC | CASSIFVGDEQYF
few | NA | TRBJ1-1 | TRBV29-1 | TGCAGCGTTGAAGAGGGGATGGGGACTGAAGCTTTCTTT | CSVEEGMGTEAFF
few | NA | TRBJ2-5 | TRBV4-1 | TGCGCCAGCAGCCCACGGGGGGCGAGAGAGACCCAGTACTTC | CASSPRGARETQYF
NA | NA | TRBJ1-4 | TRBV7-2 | TGTGCCAGCAGCGCATTACTATTCCCCGGGACAACTAATGAAAAACTGTTTTTT | CASSALLFPGTTNEKLFF
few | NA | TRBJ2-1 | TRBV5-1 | TGCGCCAGCAGCTTGGCCAAACAGGTACACAATGAGCAGTTCTTC | CASSLAKQVHNEQFF
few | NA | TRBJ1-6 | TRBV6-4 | TGTGCCAGCAGTGACGAAGCAGTACCCTCCTCACCCCTCCACTTT | CASSDEAVPSSPLHF
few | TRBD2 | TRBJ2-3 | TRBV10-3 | TGTGCCATCAGTGGCCGGACTAGCGGAGATACGCAGTATTTT | CAISGRTSGDTQYF
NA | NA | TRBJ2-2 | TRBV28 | TGTGCCATCCAATCGGGGAACACCGGGGAGCTGTTTTTT | CAIQSGNTGELFF
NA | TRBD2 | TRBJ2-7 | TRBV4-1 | TGCGCCAGCAGCCCCCGCGGGGGGGGCGGGTACGAGCAGTACTTC | CASSPRGGGGYEQYF
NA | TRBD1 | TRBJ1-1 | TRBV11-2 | TGTGCCAGCAGCATACAGGGGGCATGGAACACTGAAGCTTTCTTT | CASSIQGAWNTEAFF
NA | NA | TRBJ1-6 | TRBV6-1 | TGTGCCAGCAGTGCGGAGTTTGGCAGCTCACCCCTCCACTTT | CASSAEFGSSPLHF
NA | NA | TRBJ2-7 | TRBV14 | TGTGCCAGCAGCCAAGTTACGGGAAACGAGCAGTACTTC | CASSQVTGNEQYF
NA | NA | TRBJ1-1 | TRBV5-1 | TGCGCCAGCAGCTCATACAGCCTTATGAACACTGAAGCTTTCTTT | CASSSYSLMNTEAFF
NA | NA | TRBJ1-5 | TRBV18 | TGTGCCAGCTCACCTCGAAAGACGACAGATAGCAATCAGCCCCAGCATTTT | CASSPRKTTDSNQPQHF
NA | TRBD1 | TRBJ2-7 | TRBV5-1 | TGCGCCAGCACCGCGGGACAGGGGCTCGACGAGCAGTACTTC | CASTAGQGLDEQYF
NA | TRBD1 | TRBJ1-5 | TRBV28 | TGTGCCAGCAGCCAACAGGGGGCCGGTCAGCCCCAGCATTTT | CASSQQGAGQPQHF
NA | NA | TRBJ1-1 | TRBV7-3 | TGTGCCAGCAGCTCTACCGGAGTCTCTGAAGCTTTCTTT | CASSSTGVSEAFF
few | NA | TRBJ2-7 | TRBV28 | TGTGCCAGTCCCTCCGGCCGGGGGACAGACGGCTACGAGCAGTACTTC | CASPSGRGTDGYEQYF
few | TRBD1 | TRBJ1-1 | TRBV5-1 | TGCGCCAGCAGCTTAGGACAGGGACTGAACACTGAAGCTTTCTTT | CASSLGQGLNTEAFF
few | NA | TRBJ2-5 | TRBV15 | TGTGCCACCACCAATCCTACTAGCAGAGTGGAGACCCAGTACTTC | CATTNPTSRVETQYF
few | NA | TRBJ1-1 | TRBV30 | TGTGCCTGGAGTGTACTCACTGAAGCTTTCTTT | CAWSVLTEAFF
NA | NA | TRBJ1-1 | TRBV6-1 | TGTGCCAGCAGTGAATTAGCAGGGCTCGCGGAAGCTTTCTTT | CASSELAGLAEAFF
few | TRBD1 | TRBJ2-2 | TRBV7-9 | TGTGCCAGCAGCCCGCCCGGGACAGAGAACACCGGGGAGCTGTTTTTT | CASSPPGTENTGELFF
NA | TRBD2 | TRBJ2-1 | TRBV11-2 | TGTGCCAGCAGCTTTCCGGGACTAGCGAATGAGCAGTTCTTC | CASSFPGLANEQFF
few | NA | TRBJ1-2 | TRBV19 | TGTGCCAGTAGCTGGGCGTCGGGTCACTATGGCTACACCTTC | CASSWASGHYGYTF
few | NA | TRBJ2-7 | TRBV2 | TGTGCCAGCAGCGCTTCCGGGACACCTTCCTACGAGCAGTACTTC | CASSASGTPSYEQYF
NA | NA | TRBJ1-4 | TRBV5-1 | TGCGCCAGCAGCTTCGGGACCACTAATGAAAAACTGTTTTTT | CASSFGTTNEKLFF
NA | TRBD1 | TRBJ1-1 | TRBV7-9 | TGTGCCAGCAGCTCTAGACAGGGGACTGAAGCTTTCTTT | CASSSRQGTEAFF
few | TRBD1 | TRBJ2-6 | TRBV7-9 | TGTGCCAGCAGCGCATCACAGGGGGCTGCGGGGGCCAACGTCCTGACTTTC | CASSASQGAAGANVLTF
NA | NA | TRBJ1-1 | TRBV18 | TGTGCCAGCTCACCGGGAACTGAAGCTTTCTTT | CASSPGTEAFF
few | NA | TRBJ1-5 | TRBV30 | TGTGCCTGGAGTTTCCCCGTTGGGCCCCAGCATTTT | CAWSFPVGPQHF
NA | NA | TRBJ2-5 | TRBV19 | TGTGCCAGTAGTATTTCCCCGCCCGGTGCGGCCCAGTACTTC | CASSISPPGAAQYF
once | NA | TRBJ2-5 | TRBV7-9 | TGTGCCAGCAGAGGGCAAAGGACTGTTCCAGAGACCCAGTACTTC | CASRGQRTVPETQYF